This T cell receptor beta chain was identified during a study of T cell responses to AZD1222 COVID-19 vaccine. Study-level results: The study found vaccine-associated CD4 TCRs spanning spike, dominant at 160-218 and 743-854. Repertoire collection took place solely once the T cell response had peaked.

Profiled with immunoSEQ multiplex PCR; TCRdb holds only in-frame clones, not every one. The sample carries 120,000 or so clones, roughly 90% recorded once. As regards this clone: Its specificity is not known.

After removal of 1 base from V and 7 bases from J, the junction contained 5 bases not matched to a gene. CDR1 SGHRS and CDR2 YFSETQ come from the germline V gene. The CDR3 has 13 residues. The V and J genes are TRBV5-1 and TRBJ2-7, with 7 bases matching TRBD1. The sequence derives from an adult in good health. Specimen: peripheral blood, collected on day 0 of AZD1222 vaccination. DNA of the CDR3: TGCGCCAGCAGCTTGACAGGGGCAGGGGAGCAGTACTTC. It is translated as CASSLTGAGEQYF.